The subject of this entry is one T cell receptor beta chain. Its antigen is unknown. The data were taken from a study of cytomegalovirus exposure and HLA in healthy donors. Study at large: There were 90 million to 140 million unique TCR beta sequences, drawn from roughly 200 million T cells, in an earlier analysis. Study-wide results and limits: Researchers counted some 150 TCR beta chains as cytomegalovirus-associated.

The CDR3 extends over 15 amino acids. Looked up from germline, CDR1 is MGHRA and CDR2 is YSYEKL. After removal of 5 bases from V and 5 bases from J, the junction contained 6 bases not matched to a gene. Vbeta (60) and Jbeta (13) primers were used in the PCR. TCRdb keeps only in-frame clones here, not all; method: immunoSEQ multiplex PCR. The sample totals about 55,000 clones; its top ten clones hold about 10%. This rearrangement joins TRBV4-1 to TRBJ2-1; 10 bases are shared with TRBD2. Input material: PBMCs. The receptor was isolated from a middle-aged man in good health and CMV-seropositive. DNA for the CDR3: TGCGCCAGCAGCACTAGCGGGGAGACCGACAATGAGCAGTTCTTC. Translating it yields CASSTSGETDNEQFF.